This record concerns one T cell receptor (beta chain) sequence. It lacks a known antigen. No much larger clone exists at a distance of one base, and base qualities are not known. Resection was performed on patients in Japan or China between the mid-2010s and the late 2010s. Two lung cancer pathologists independently confirmed the histologic diagnosis of each case on H&E slides. Macro-dissection after pathologic assessment enriched premalignant or tumor cells for nucleic acid extraction. The AllPrep DNA/RNA FFPE Kit was used to isolate DNA from FFPE tissue. The data are from a study of immune evolution from preneoplasia to lung adenocarcinoma (dated by TCRdb to the early 2020s). In terms of the full investigation: HLA loss of heterozygosity was observed in approximately 7%, 15% and 30% of AIS, MIA and ADC lesions, respectively, and was not observed in any AAH lesions. Resected precursor lesions (AAH, AIS, MIA) and invasive adenocarcinomas were each compared against paired morphologically normal lung tissue. The TCR sequencing data were obtained from about 51 patients. The overall cohort was made up of around 51 patients with pulmonary nodules who had surgical resection. Whole exome sequencing and methylation data from the same cohort of nodules were integrated with the immune data. The study reported that more than 85 samples were used for TCR sequencing. The sample size was set by how many specimens were available, not by a prior power calculation. POLYSOLVER was used to infer class I HLA alleles from exome data, and LOHHLA was used to detect allele-specific HLA loss. The study used immune gene expression, TCR sequencing and multiplex immunofluorescence to profile the immune contexture of lung adenocarcinoma precursors and invasive adenocarcinoma.

Via the germline V gene (reference sequence), CDR1 is GTSNPN and CDR2 SVGIG. V gives up 1 base and J gives up 14 bases, and the segment between their germline ends measures 15 bases. The CDR3 runs 13 residues from the cysteine to the phenylalanine. Kept here is only the CDR3 DNA, which spans 39 bases and is read in frame from base 1. TCR beta CDR3 regions were sequenced from DNA using the immunoSEQ hsTCRbeta Kit. The authors' analysis ran thus. TCR sequencing data were analysed with the ImmunoSEQ Analyzer. T cell clonality was defined as 1 minus Pielou's evenness computed on productive rearrangements. T cell diversity was measured with the inverse Simpson index on productive templates. T cell density was defined as TCR beta template counts normalized to usable DNA, with usable DNA estimated by amplification and sequencing of housekeeping genes. Two-sided Kruskal-Wallis tests were used to compare TCR metrics between histologic stages. As stored in TCRdb, this immuneACCESS dataset retains in-frame rearrangements with V and J assigned. A fraction of the clones does not appear; measured against another copy, unresolved V genes explain less than half of the discrepancy, and the remainder lacks a known reason. V, J and clone size were drawn from that table, and D and trimming were deduced from the DNA. Here the sample has over 6,000 clones; around 85% occur a single time. The ten largest clones capture almost 2.5% of the sample.

The study at large found these results: Clonality was highest in normal lung, while later-stage lesions appeared to show lower clonality but higher T cell density and diversity. The findings were based on association rather than direct causation, and larger cohorts with long-term follow-up and longitudinal biopsies were deemed needed. Because every patient came from Japan and China, how well the results apply to Western populations was uncertain. The highest T cell clonality was observed in KRAS-mutant nodules compared with EGFR-mutant or double wild-type lesions. The highest top T cell clone frequencies were observed in normal lung, and a progressive decrease in top T cell clone frequencies appeared to occur from AAH through AIS, MIA and invasive adenocarcinoma.

Input material: FFPE minimally invasive lung adenocarcinoma tissue. The cell subset or site label here, explained by the study, means: micro-invasive lung adenocarcinoma (MIA). This clonotype originated in a person aged 80 or over with lung adenocarcinoma. The chain employs TRBV30 and TRBJ1-6; a confident D gene designation cannot be given. The bases are TGTGCCTGGAGTGAAGAGTGGCTGAAGGCCCTCCACTTT. This codes for CAWSEEWLKALHF.